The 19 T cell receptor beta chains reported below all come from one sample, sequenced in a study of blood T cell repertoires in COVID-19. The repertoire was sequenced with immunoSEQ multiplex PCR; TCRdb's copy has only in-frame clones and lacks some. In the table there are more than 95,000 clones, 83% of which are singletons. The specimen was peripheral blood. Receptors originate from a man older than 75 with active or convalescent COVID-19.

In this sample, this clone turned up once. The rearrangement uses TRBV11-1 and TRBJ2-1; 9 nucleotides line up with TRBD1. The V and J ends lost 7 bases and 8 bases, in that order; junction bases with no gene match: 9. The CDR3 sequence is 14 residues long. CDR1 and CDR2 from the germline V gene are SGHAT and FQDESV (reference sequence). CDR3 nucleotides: TGTGCCAGCACCCGGGGGACAGGGCTCTATGAGCAGTTCTTC. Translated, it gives CASTRGTGLYEQFF.

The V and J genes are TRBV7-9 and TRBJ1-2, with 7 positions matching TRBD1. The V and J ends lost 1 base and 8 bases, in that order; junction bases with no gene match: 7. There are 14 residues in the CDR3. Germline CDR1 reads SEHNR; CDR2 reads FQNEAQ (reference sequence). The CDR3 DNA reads TGTGCCAGCAGCTTAGGGACAGGCGGAGACGGCTACACCTTC. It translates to CASSLGTGGDGYTF.

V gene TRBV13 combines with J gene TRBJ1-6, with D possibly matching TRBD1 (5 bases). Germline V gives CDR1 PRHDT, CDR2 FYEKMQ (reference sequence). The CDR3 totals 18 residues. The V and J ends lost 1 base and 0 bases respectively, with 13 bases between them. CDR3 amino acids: CASSLVSGKSSYNSPLHF. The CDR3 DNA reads TGTGCCAGCAGCTTAGTTTCAGGGAAAAGCTCCTATAATTCACCCCTCCACTTT.

For the CDR3, the DNA is TGTGCCAGTAGTGAGAGGGGGCGGAAGGGCTACACCTTC. This encodes CASSERGRKGYTF. The chain links TRBV19 to TRBJ1-2; 7 bases line up with TRBD1. In germline, CDR1 is LNHDA, CDR2 SQIVND (reference sequence). The CDR3 totals 13 residues. The J segment lost 8 bases and the V segment lost 5 bases, leaving 8 bases of the junction unmatched.

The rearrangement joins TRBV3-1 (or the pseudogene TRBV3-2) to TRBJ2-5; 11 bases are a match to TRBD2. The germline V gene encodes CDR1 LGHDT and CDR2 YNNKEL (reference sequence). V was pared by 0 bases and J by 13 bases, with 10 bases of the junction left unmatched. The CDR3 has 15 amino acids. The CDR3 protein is CASSQDTLAGGCPYF. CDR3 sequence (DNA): TGTGCCAGCAGCCAAGATACCCTAGCGGGGGGCTGTCCGTACTTC.

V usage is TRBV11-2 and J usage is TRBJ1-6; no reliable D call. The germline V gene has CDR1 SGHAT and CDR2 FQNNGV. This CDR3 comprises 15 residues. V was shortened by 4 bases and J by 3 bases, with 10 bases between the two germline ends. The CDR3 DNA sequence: TGTGCCAGCAGCTCGGGAGGGAGCTATAATTCACCCCTCCACTTT. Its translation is CASSSGGSYNSPLHF.

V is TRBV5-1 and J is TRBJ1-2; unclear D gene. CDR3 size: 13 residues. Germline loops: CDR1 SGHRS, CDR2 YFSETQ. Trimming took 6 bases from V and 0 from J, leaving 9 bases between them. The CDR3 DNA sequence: TGCGCCAGCACCGGGTCCCCTAACTATGGCTACACCTTC. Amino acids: CASTGSPNYGYTF. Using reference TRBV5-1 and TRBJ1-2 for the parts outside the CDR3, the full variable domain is KAGVTQTPRYLIKTRGQQVTLSCSPISGHRSVSWYQQTPGQGLQFLFEYFSETQRNKGNFPGRFSGRQFSNSRSEMNVSTLELGDSALYLCASTGSPNYGYTFGSGTRLTVV.

The CDR3 DNA is TGTGCCAGTAGTCCGAACCAGGGGGCCACTACCTACGAGCAGTACTTC. Translating gives CASSPNQGATTYEQYF. This chain uses TRBV19 with TRBJ2-7, with 8 positions matching TRBD1. J gave up 2 bases and V 5 bases, and 11 bases lay outside the gene matches. Germline V lookup: CDR1 LNHDA, CDR2 SQIVND (reference sequence). There are 16 residues in the CDR3. The entire variable domain, with the rest obtained from reference TRBV19 and TRBJ2-7, is as follows: DGGITQSPKYLFRKEGQNVTLSCEQNLNHDAMYWYRQDPGQGLRLIYYSQIVNDFQKGDIAEGYSVSREKKESFPLTVTSAQKNPTAFYLCASSPNQGATTYEQYFGPGTRLTVT.

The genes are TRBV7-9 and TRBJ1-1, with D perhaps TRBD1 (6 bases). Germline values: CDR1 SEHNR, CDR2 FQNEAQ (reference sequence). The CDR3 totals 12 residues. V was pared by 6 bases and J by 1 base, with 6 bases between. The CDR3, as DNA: TGTGCCAGCAGACAGGGGAACACTGAAGCTTTCTTT. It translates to CASRQGNTEAFF.

CDR3 amino acids: CASSQQNTEAFF. In DNA, the CDR3 is TGTGCCAGCAGCCAACAGAACACTGAAGCTTTCTTT. The chain employs TRBV14 and TRBJ1-1; no firm D call. V lost 2 bases, J lost 1 base, and 2 bases lay in between. This CDR3 region has 12 residues. Germline V lookup: CDR1 SGHDN, CDR2 FVKESK.

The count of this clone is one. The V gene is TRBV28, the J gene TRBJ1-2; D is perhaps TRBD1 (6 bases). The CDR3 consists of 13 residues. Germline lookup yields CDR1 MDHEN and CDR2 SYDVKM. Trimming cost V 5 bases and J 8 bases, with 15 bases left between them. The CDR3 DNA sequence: TGTGCCAGCAGTAACAACAGGGTTGGCGGCTACACCTTC. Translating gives CASSNNRVGGYTF.

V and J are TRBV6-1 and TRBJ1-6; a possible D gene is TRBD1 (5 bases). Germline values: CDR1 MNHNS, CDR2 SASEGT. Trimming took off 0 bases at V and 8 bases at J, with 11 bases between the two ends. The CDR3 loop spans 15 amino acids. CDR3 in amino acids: CASSEAGGVDSPLHF. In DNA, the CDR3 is TGTGCCAGCAGTGAAGCTGGAGGGGTTGATTCACCCCTCCACTTT.

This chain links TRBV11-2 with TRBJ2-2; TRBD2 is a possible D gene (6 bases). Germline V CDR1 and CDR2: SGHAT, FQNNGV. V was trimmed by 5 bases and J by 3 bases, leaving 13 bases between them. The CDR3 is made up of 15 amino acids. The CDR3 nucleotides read TGTGCCAGCAGCCCGGGTGGAGGGCACACCGGGGAGCTGTTTTTT. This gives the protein CASSPGGGHTGELFF.

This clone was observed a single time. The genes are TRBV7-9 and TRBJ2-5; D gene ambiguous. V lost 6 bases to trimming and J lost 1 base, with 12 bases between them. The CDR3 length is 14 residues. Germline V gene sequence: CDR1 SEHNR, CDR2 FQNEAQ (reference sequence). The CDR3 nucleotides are TGTGCCAGCAGATCACCAGGCGTCCAAGAGACCCAGTACTTC. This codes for CASRSPGVQETQYF. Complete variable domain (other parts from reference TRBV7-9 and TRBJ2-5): DTGVSQNPRHKITKRGQNVTFRCDPISEHNRLYWYRQTLGQGPEFLTYFQNEAQLEKSRLLSDRFSAERPKGSFSTLEIQRTEQGDSAMYLCASRSPGVQETQYFGPGTRLLVL.

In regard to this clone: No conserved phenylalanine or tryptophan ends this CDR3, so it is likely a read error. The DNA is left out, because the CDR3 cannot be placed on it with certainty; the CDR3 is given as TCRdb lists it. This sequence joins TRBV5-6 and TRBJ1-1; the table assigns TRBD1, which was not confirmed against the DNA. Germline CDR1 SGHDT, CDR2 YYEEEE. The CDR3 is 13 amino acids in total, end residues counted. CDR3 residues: CASSLDRGVAFFV.

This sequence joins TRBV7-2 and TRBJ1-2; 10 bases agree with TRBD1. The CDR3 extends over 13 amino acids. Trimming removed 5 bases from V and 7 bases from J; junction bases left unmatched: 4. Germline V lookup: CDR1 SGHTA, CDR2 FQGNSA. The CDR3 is CASSPGQGLGYTF. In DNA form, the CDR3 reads TGTGCCAGCAGCCCGGGACAGGGGCTTGGCTACACCTTC.

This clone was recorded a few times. Written as DNA, the CDR3 is TGTGCCAGCAGGGCACTATCTACCTCTGGAAACACCATATATTTT. Protein: CASRALSTSGNTIYF. V and J are TRBV2 and TRBJ1-3; unclear D gene. Trimming removed 6 bases at V and 0 bases at J, with 12 bases between. The CDR3 has 15 amino acids. The germline gives CDR1 SNHLY, CDR2 FYNNEI.

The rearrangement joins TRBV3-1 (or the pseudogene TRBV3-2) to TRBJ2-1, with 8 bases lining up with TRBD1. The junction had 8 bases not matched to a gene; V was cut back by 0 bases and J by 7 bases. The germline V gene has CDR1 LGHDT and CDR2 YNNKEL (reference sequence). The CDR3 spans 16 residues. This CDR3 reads CASSQDGTGPGNEQFF. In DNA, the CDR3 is TGTGCCAGCAGCCAAGATGGGACAGGCCCAGGGAATGAGCAGTTCTTC.

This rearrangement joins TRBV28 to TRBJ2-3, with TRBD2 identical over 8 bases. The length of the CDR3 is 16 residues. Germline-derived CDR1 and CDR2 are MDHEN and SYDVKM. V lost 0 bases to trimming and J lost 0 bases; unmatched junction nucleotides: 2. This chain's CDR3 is CASSLWGGGSTDTQYF. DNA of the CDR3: TGTGCCAGCAGTTTATGGGGCGGGGGGAGCACAGATACGCAGTATTTT.